This T cell receptor (beta chain) was found in a study of cytomegalovirus exposure and HLA in healthy donors. The PCR ran on 60 Vbeta and 13 Jbeta primers. Method: immunoSEQ multiplex PCR; TCRdb's copy keeps in-frame clones and lacks some. The sample includes some 130,000 clones, around 80% of them seen just once. Germline loops: CDR1 MNHEY, CDR2 SVGAGI. The CDR3 spans 13 residues. V was trimmed by 5 bases and J by 1 base, leaving 8 bases between them. This clonotype was obtained from a female donor in good health and CMV-seropositive. Material: PBMCs. The chain carries TRBV6-5 and TRBJ1-1, with D uncertain. In DNA, the CDR3 is TGTGCCAGCAGTGAACTCTGGAACACTGAAGCTTTCTTT. Residues: CASSELWNTEAFF.